The clone carrying this T cell receptor (beta chain) was seen more than once but under ten times. The record originates from a study of T cells after yellow fever vaccination. At the level of the study: In the case of low-cell-number fractions, SMART-Seq v4 Ultra Low Input was used for preparation.

Template-switching 5'RACE yielded the TCR cDNA; a universal primer site and UMIs were added in the process. TCRdb itself ran the 5' RACE reads through MiXCR, one entry per CDR3 protein. The sample carries approximately 300,000 distinct CDR3 sequences, roughly 10% recorded once. V was clipped by 5 bases and J by 0 bases, with 14 bases between them. The germline CDR1 and CDR2 sequences are SGHVS and FQNEAQ. The CDR3 has 16 amino acids. The V gene is TRBV7-8, the J gene TRBJ1-3, with D uncertain. This receptor was taken from a man aged 18 to 29 who received the YFV17D yellow fever vaccine. The starting material was CD4+ T cells sorted from PBMCs, obtained 45 days after the yellow fever booster vaccination. The CDR3 DNA is TGTGCCAGCAGCCCCCGTGAGGTTTCCTCTGGAAACACCATATATTTT. Translation: CASSPREVSSGNTIYF.